The 21 T cell receptor beta chains below come from one sample, sequenced in a study of T cells in Graves' hyperthyroidism and ophthalmopathy. TCR beta CDR3 sequences were amplified from RNA transcripts. The HTBI primer set drove a first-round RT-PCR of the TCR CDR3. TCRdb independently ran MiXCR on the multiplex PCR reads; one entry per CDR3 protein. The table records under 700,000 distinct CDR3 sequences, about 43% of them present only once. The material sequenced was peripheral blood or thyroid tissue (not recorded which). Receptor source: a woman between 18 and 29 years old with Graves' hyperthyroidism.

V gene TRBV10-3 combines with J gene TRBJ2-7, with 14 bases that match TRBD2. Germline values: CDR1 ENHRY, CDR2 SYGVKD. This CDR3 has 17 amino acids. Trimming at V came to 5 bases and at J to 1 base, leaving 7 bases not matched to a gene. The CDR3 DNA reads TGTGCCATCAGTAGTGGGACTAGCGGGAGTCGGTCCTACGAGCAGTACTTC. Its protein is CAISSGTSGSRSYEQYF.

In this sample, this clonotype turned up many times. The chain links TRBV2 to TRBJ1-1, with a possible D match to TRBD1 (6 bases). Trimming stripped 4 bases from V and 5 bases from J, with 8 bases between. Looked up from germline, CDR1 is SNHLY and CDR2 is FYNNEI. The CDR3 loop spans 12 amino acids. The CDR3 sequence is CASSAGETEAFF. The CDR3 DNA is TGTGCCAGCAGTGCAGGGGAGACTGAAGCTTTCTTT.

This chain links TRBV2 with TRBJ1-3; the D gene is possibly TRBD1 (6 bases). The V gene's germline CDR1 is SNHLY and CDR2 FYNNEI. The CDR3 has 13 amino acids. V was trimmed by 6 bases and J by 4 bases, leaving 10 bases between them. This chain's CDR3 is CASRQGPGNTIYF. DNA for the CDR3: TGTGCCAGCAGACAGGGCCCGGGAAACACCATATATTTT.

V and J are TRBV29-1 and TRBJ1-1, with 8 positions matching TRBD1. Germline loops: CDR1 SQVTM, CDR2 ANQGSEA. The CDR3 totals 12 residues. V was pared by 7 bases and J by 6 bases, with 7 bases of the junction left unmatched. CDR3 in amino acids: CSAGQGGAEAFF. The CDR3 nucleotides are TGCAGCGCAGGACAGGGAGGCGCTGAAGCTTTCTTT.

This clonotype appeared a few times. This chain links TRBV14 with TRBJ2-7; 7 nucleotides line up with TRBD2. The CDR3 extends over 15 amino acids. The J segment lost 3 bases and the V segment lost 6 bases, leaving 11 bases of the junction unmatched. The germline CDR1 and CDR2 sequences are SGHDN and FVKESK. CDR3 DNA sequence: TGTGCCAGCAGTACTACAACGGCTAGCGGCTACGAGCAGTACTTC. Translation: CASSTTTASGYEQYF. The whole variable domain, remainder taken from reference TRBV14 and TRBJ2-7, is EAGVTQFPSHSVIEKGQTVTLRCDPISGHDNLYWYRRVMGKEIKFLLHFVKESKQDESGMPNNRFLAERTGGTYSTLKVQPAELEDSGVYFCASSTTTASGYEQYFGPGTRLTVT.

The gene calls are TRBV25-1 and TRBJ1-6; 11 nucleotides line up with TRBD1. Germline V CDR1 and CDR2: MGHDK, SYGVNS. J gave up 5 bases and V 6 bases, and 0 bases lay outside the gene matches. CDR3 length equals 14 residues. The CDR3: CASRGQGDNSPLHF. The DNA for the CDR3 is TGTGCCAGCAGGGGACAGGGGGATAATTCACCCCTCCACTTT.

Worth noting for this clonotype: This clone may be a read error of a much larger clone one base away. This rearrangement joins TRBV7-6 to TRBJ2-7; possibly TRBD2 for D (5 bases). The germline gives CDR1 SGHVS, CDR2 FNYEAQ. This CDR3 is 12 amino acids long. Here the CDR3 DNA reads TGTGCCAGCAGAGCGGTTACCTACGAGCTGTACTTC. Translated, it gives CASRAVTYELYF.

The chain uses TRBV2 and TRBJ2-7; 9 positions match TRBD2. The CDR3 has 17 residues. Germline V lookup: CDR1 SNHLY, CDR2 FYNNEI. With V trimmed by 4 bases and J by 0 bases, 10 bases remained unmatched. The CDR3 DNA is TGTGCCAGCAGTGTGGGGTTAGCGGGAGTGTTCTCCTACGAGCAGTACTTC. Translation gives CASSVGLAGVFSYEQYF.

This clonotype was detected a few times. The rearrangement joins TRBV7-2 to TRBJ2-2; D is ambiguous. The germline CDR1 and CDR2 sequences are SGHTA and FQGNSA. Trimming left V 4 bases short and J 6 bases short, with 12 bases between. There are 14 residues in the CDR3. The CDR3 region is CASSSGVIAGELFF. The CDR3 bases are TGTGCCAGCAGCTCTGGGGTAATAGCCGGGGAGCTGTTTTTT.

J is TRBJ1-2 and V is TRBV5-1; tentative D call: TRBD1 (6 bases). Germline CDR1 SGHRS, CDR2 YFSETQ. This CDR3 is built from 16 residues. Trimming took 2 bases from V and 4 from J, leaving 18 bases between them. The CDR3 spells CASSLGPSTGIYGYTF. CDR3 nucleotides: TGCGCCAGCAGCTTAGGGCCCTCGACAGGAATCTATGGCTACACCTTC.

The chain recombines TRBV24-1 with TRBJ1-1; unclear D gene. V dropped 4 bases and J dropped 10 bases, with 15 bases sitting between them. The CDR3 sequence is 13 residues long. Germline V gene lookup returns CDR1 KGHDR and CDR2 SFDVKD. The CDR3 is CATSERTGKGAFF. Here the CDR3 DNA reads TGTGCCACCAGTGAACGGACGGGGAAGGGAGCTTTCTTT.

The chain has TRBV7-3 and TRBJ2-2, with 10 positions matching TRBD2. V gave up 5 bases and J gave up 6 bases; unmatched junction bases: 9. CDR1 is SGHTA, CDR2 FQGTGA, per germline. This CDR3 spans 16 amino acids. The CDR3 region has the DNA TGTGCCAGCAGCGTACTAGCGGGACCAAGGGCCGGGGAGCTGTTTTTT. Amino acids: CASSVLAGPRAGELFF.

This clonotype was found a few times. CDR3 nucleotides: TGTGCCATCAGTGAGGAGGAGGGCCAAGAGACCCAGTACTTC. Its translation is CAISEEEGQETQYF. The chain couples TRBV10-3 to TRBJ2-5, with D possibly matching TRBD2 (6 bases). Trimming pared 2 bases from V and 1 base from J, leaving 8 bases between. The CDR3 has 14 residues. Germline V gives CDR1 ENHRY, CDR2 SYGVKD.

This clonotype was seen just once. Sequence at one end of the junction differs from germline and may be a read error. The genes are TRBV7-9 and TRBJ1-2; possible D gene TRBD1, 5 bases. CDR3 length equals 14 residues. Germline-derived CDR1 and CDR2 are SEHNR and FQNEAQ (reference sequence). CDR3 in amino acids: CASSQGVSEYGYPF. CDR3 DNA: TGTGCCAGCAGCCAAGGGGTCAGCGAATATGGCTACCCCTTC.

The chain carries TRBV12-3 or TRBV12-4 and TRBJ1-2; D may be TRBD1 (5 bases). CDR3 size: 15 residues. V lost 1 base and J 5 bases, leaving 14 bases between the germline ends. CDR3 sequence reads: CASSLGDGQHYGYTF. The CDR3 region has the DNA TGTGCCAGCAGTTTAGGGGACGGCCAACATTATGGCTACACCTTC.

The V and J genes are TRBV25-1 and TRBJ1-2, with TRBD1 matching over 9 bases. After removal of 8 bases from V and 7 bases from J, the junction contained 11 bases not matched to a gene. The CDR3 contains 14 residues. Germline lookup yields CDR1 MGHDK and CDR2 SYGVNS. CDR3 amino acids: CASVDPGQGFGYTF. The CDR3 region has the DNA TGTGCCAGCGTGGACCCGGGACAGGGTTTTGGCTACACCTTC.

On this clonotype: It is unclear where the CDR3 begins or ends on the DNA, so no DNA is shown, and the CDR3 is as TCRdb lists it. The CDR3 is CASSFGSGQGAGSPLHF. This sequence joins TRBV5-1 and TRBJ1-6; no check of the table's D call, TRBD1, against the DNA was made. The length of the CDR3 is 17 amino acids, counting both ends. The germline gives CDR1 SGHRS, CDR2 YFSETQ.

For this clonotype: Here the CDR3 omits its conserved ending phenylalanine or tryptophan, so a read error is the likely source. The DNA is left out, because the CDR3 cannot be placed on it with certainty; the CDR3 is given as TCRdb lists it. This sequence joins TRBV2 and TRBJ1-6. Termini included, the CDR3 measures 9 amino acids. CDR1 SNHLY and CDR2 FYNNEI come from the germline V gene. CDR3 sequence reads: CASSEGVTS.

This clonotype occurred many times. V and J are TRBV19 and TRBJ1-1; D is ambiguous. Between the trimmed V and J ends, which lost 2 bases and 6 bases, there was a span of 10 bases. The CDR3 is 13 amino acids. The V gene's germline CDR1 is LNHDA and CDR2 SQIVND (reference sequence). CDR3: CASSIMTGAEAFF. The CDR3 DNA reads as TGTGCCAGTAGTATAATGACGGGAGCTGAAGCTTTCTTT.

The sample holds many counts of this clonotype. The chain combines TRBV29-1 with TRBJ1-2; possibly TRBD1 for D (6 bases). Germline loops: CDR1 SQVTM, CDR2 ANQGSEA. V lost 2 bases to trimming and J lost 3 bases, with 13 bases between them. This CDR3 is built from 14 residues. Written as DNA, the CDR3 is TGCAGCGTTGAACAGGGGTTCATGGACTATGGCTACACCTTC. Its translation is CSVEQGFMDYGYTF.

V usage is TRBV20-1 and J usage is TRBJ2-7; D might be TRBD2 (7 bases). With 6 bases removed from V and 6 bases from J, the gap between germline ends came to 18 bases. The V gene's germline CDR1 is DFQATT and CDR2 SNEGSKA (reference sequence). The CDR3 extends over 13 amino acids. The DNA for the CDR3 is TGCAGTGCCAGGGAGGGGGGTCTGGGCGAGCAGTACTTC. Protein: CSAREGGLGEQYF.